The T cell receptor (beta chain) under discussion was sequenced for a study of blood T cell repertoires in COVID-19. Study-level background: Acute-phase and convalescent COVID-19 samples originated in the United States, Italy and Spain. In each case, the material was cDNA or gDNA derived from T cells, B-cell-depleted T cells, or PBMCs.

Authors' processing steps: Reference gene primers were amplified, and this amplification served to estimate nucleated cell counts. Libraries were prepared by immunoSEQ multiplex PCR; TCRdb keeps only in-frame clonotypes and omits some of them. For V, J and clone size, that table is used; D and trimming come from the DNA. Among 250,000 to 350,000 clones listed, 70% to 90% were seen once. The CDR3 spans 15 residues. Per the germline V gene, CDR1 is PRHDT and CDR2 is FYEKMQ (reference sequence). With 6 bases removed from V and 0 bases from J, the gap between germline ends came to 12 bases. The chain carries TRBV13 and TRBJ2-1; the D gene is possibly TRBD2 (6 bases). The sequencing sample was made of peripheral blood. The TCR originated in a woman aged 50 to 65 with active or convalescent COVID-19. Here the CDR3 DNA reads TGTGCCAGCAGACTGCGGGGTGGCTCCTACAATGAGCAGTTCTTC. It codes for CASRLRGGSYNEQFF.